This entry describes one TCR beta chain. The data were obtained in a study of blood T cell repertoires in COVID-19. Background on the study: PBMCs, B-cell-depleted T cells, or T cells provided the cDNA or gDNA that made up the material.

Seattle-derived patients entered the study during active infection and were followed longitudinally. CDR3 length: 14 amino acids. V lost 2 bases to trimming and J lost 5 bases, with 7 bases between them. CDR1 and CDR2 from the germline V gene are MDHEN and SYDVKM. Generated by immunoSEQ multiplex PCR, the TCRdb table keeps only in-frame clones and is missing some. The sample has about 270,000 clones, approximately 88% seen once. The specimen was peripheral blood. The V call is TRBV28, the J call TRBJ1-6; D is ambiguous. This TCR came from a human donor with COVID-19, enrolled during active disease. The donor label of this sample is uncertain. The CDR3 is CASSLLQNNSPLHF. CDR3 DNA: TGTGCCAGCAGTTTACTACAGAATAATTCACCCCTCCACTTT.